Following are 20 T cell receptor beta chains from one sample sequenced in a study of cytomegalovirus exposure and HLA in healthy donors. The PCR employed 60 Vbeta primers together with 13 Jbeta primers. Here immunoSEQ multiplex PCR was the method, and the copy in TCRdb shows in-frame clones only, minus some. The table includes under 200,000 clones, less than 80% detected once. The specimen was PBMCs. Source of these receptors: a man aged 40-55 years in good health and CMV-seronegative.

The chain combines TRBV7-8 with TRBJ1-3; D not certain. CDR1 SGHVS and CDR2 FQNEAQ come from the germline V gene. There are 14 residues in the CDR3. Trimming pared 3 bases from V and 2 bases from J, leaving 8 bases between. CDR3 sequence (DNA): TGTGCCAGCAGCTTGCTAATAACTGGAAACACCATATATTTT. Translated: CASSLLITGNTIYF.

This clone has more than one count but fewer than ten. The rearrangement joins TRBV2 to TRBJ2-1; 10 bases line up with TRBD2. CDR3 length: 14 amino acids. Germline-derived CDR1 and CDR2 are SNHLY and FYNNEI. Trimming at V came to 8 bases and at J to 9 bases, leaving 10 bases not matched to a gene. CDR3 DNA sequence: TGTGCCAGCGGGGGACTAGCGCATACGGGTGAGCAGTTCTTC. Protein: CASGGLAHTGEQFF.

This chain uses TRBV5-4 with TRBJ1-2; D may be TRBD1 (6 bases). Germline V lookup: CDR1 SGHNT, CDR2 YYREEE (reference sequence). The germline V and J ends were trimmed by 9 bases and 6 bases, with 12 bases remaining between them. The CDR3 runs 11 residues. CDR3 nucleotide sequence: TGTGCCATAGGGGGGGTCAATGGCTACACCTTC. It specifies CAIGGVNGYTF.

In DNA, the CDR3 is TGTGCCAGCAGTTACTCGCGGGAGACCCCCCGCGAGCAGTACTTC. This encodes CASSYSRETPREQYF. V gene TRBV6-6 combines with J gene TRBJ2-7, with 7 bases lining up with TRBD2. Germline values: CDR1 MNHNY, CDR2 SVGAGI (reference sequence). V shed 0 bases and J 6 bases; nucleotides not matched to a gene: 8. The CDR3 length is 15 residues.

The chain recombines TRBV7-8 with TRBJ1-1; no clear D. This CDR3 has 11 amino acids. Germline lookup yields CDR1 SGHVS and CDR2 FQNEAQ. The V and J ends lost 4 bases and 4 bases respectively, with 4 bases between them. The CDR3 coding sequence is TGTGCCAGCAGCTCCGGCACTGAAGCTTTCTTT. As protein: CASSSGTEAFF.

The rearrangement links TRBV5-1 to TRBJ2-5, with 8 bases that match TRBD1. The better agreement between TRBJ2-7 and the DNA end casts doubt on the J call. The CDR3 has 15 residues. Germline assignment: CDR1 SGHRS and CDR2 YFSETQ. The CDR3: CASSLGTGYAYEQYF. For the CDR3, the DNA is TGCGCCAGCAGCTTGGGGACAGGGTATGCGTACGAGCAGTACTTC.

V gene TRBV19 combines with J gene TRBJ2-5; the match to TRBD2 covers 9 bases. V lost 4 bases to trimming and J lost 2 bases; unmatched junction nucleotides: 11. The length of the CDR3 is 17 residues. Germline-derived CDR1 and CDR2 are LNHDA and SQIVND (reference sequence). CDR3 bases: TGTGCCAGTAGTACCCTAACTAGCGGGCGTCTTCAAGAGACCCAGTACTTC. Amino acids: CASSTLTSGRLQETQYF.

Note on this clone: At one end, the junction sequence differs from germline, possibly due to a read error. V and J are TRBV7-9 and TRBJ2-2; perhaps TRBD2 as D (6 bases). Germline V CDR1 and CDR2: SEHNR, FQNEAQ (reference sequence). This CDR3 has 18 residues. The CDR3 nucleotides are TGTTCCAGCAGCTTGAGGCGCGGGGAAGTTGTGAACACCGGGGAGCTGTTTTTT. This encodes CSSSLRRGEVVNTGELFF.

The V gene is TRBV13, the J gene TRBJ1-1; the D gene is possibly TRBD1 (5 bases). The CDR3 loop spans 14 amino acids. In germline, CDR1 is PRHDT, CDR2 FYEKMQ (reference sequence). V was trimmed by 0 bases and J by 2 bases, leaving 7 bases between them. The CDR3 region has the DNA TGTGCCAGCAGCTTAGGCCAGGGAAACACTGAAGCTTTCTTT. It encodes CASSLGQGNTEAFF. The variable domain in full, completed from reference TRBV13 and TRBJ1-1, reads AAGVIQSPRHLIKEKRETATLKCYPIPRHDTVYWYQQGPGQDPQFLISFYEKMQSDKGSIPDRFSAQQFSDYHSELNMSSLELGDSALYFCASSLGQGNTEAFFGQGTRLTVV.

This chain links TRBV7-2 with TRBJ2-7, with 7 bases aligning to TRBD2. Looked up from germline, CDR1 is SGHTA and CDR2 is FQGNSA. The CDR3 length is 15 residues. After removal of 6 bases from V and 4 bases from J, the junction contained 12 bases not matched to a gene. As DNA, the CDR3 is TGTGCCAGCAGAAAGGACCTAGCGGTCATGTACGAGCAGTACTTC. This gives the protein CASRKDLAVMYEQYF. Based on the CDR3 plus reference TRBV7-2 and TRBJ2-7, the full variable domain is GAGVSQSPSNKVTEKGKDVELRCDPISGHTALYWYRQSLGQGLEFLIYFQGNSAPDKSGLPSDRFSAERTGGSVSTLTIQRTQQEDSAVYLCASRKDLAVMYEQYFGPGTRLTVT.

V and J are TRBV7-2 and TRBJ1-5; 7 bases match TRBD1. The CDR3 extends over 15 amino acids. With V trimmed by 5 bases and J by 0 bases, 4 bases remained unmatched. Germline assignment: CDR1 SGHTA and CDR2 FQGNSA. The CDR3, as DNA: TGTGCCAGCAGCCCGACAGGGCATAGCAATCAGCCCCAGCATTTT. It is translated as CASSPTGHSNQPQHF.

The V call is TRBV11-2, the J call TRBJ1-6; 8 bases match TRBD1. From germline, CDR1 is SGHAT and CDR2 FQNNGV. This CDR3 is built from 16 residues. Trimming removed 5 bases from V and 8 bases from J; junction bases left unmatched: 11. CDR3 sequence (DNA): TGTGCCAGCAGCCAATTGAACAGGGGGTATCATTCACCCCTCCACTTT. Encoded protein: CASSQLNRGYHSPLHF.

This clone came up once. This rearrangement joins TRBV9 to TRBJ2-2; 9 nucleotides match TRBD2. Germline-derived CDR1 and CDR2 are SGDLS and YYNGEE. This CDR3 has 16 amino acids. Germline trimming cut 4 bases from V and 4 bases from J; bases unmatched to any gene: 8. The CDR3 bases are TGTGCCAGCAGCCCCGCGGGGGGGCGCGTCACCGGGGAGCTGTTTTTT. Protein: CASSPAGGRVTGELFF.

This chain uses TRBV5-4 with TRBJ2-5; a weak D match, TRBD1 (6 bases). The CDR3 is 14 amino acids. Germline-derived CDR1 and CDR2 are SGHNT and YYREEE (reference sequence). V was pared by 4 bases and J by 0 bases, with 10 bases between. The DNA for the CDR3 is TGTGCCAGCAGCACCCAGGGGTACCAAGAGACCCAGTACTTC. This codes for CASSTQGYQETQYF.

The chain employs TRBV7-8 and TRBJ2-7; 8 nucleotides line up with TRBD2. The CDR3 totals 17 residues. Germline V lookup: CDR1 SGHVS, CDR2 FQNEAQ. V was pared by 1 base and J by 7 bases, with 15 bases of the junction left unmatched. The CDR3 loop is CASSLEGVRGGPGEQYF. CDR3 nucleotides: TGTGCCAGCAGCTTAGAGGGCGTACGGGGGGGCCCTGGGGAGCAGTACTTC.

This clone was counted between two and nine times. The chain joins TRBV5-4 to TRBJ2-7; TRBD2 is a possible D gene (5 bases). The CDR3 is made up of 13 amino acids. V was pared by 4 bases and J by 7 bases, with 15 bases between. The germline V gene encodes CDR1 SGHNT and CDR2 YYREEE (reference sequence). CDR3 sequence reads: CASSLTGVPEQYF. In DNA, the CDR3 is TGTGCCAGCAGCCTTACCGGGGTACCTGAGCAGTACTTC. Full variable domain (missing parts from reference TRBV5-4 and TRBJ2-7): ETGVTQSPTHLIKTRGQQVTLRCSSQSGHNTVSWYQQALGQGPQFIFQYYREEENGRGNFPPRFSGLQFPNYSSELNVNALELDDSALYLCASSLTGVPEQYFGPGTRLTVT.

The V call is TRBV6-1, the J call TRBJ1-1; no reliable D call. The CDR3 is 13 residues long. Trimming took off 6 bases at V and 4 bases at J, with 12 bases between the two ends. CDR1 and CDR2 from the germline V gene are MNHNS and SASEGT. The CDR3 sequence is CASREGTLTEAFF. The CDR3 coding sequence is TGTGCCAGCAGGGAGGGCACCCTCACTGAAGCTTTCTTT.

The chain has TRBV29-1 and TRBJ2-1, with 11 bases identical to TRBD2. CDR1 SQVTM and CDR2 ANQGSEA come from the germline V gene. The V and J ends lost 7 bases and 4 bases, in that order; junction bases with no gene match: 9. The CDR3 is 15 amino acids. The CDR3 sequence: CSALPGTSGYNEQFF. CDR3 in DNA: TGCAGCGCCCTTCCCGGGACTAGCGGTTACAATGAGCAGTTCTTC.

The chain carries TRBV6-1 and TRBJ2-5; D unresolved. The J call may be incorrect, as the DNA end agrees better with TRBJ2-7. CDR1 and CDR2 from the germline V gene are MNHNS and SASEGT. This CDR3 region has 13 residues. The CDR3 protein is CASRVSLSYEQYF. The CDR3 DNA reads TGTGCCAGCAGAGTTTCACTATCCTACGAGCAGTACTTC.

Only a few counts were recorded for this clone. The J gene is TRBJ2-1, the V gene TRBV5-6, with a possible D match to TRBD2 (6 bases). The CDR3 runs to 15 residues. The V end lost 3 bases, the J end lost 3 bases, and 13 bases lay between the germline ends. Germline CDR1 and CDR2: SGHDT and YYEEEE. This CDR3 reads CASSSKLAFYNEQFF. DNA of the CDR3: TGTGCCAGCAGCTCTAAACTAGCCTTCTACAATGAGCAGTTCTTC. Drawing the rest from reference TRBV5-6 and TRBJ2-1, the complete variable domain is DAGVTQSPTHLIKTRGQQVTLRCSPKSGHDTVSWYQQALGQGPQFIFQYYEEEERQRGNFPDRFSGHQFPNYSSELNVNALLLGDSALYLCASSSKLAFYNEQFFGPGTRLTVL.